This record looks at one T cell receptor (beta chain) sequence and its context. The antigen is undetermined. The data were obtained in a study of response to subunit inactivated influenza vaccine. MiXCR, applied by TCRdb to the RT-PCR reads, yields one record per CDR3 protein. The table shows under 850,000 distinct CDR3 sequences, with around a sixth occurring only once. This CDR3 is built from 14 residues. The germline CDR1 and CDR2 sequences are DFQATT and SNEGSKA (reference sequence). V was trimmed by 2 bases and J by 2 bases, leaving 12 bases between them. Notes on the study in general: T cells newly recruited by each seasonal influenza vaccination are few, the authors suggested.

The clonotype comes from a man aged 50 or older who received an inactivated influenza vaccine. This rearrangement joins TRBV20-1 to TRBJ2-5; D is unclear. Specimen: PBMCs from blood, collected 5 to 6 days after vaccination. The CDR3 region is CSARPGRIQETQYF. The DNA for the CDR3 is TGCAGTGCTAGACCTGGAAGGATACAAGAGACCCAGTACTTC.